One and the same sample provided the 28 T cell receptor beta chains below, sequenced in a study of blood T cell repertoires in COVID-19. Data came from immunoSEQ multiplex PCR; TCRdb stores just in-frame clones and leaves some out. Of hundreds of thousands of clones listed, roughly 87% are singletons. Sequenced: PBMCs or T cells enriched from blood (not recorded which). These receptors were obtained from a woman in her twenties or thirties who had recovered from COVID-19.

The J gene is TRBJ2-6, the V gene TRBV18, with D tentatively TRBD2 (5 bases). Germline assignment: CDR1 KGHSH and CDR2 LQKENI. Trimming stripped 5 bases from V and 0 bases from J, with 11 bases between. The CDR3 is 16 residues long. CDR3 sequence reads: CASSAGMGSGANVLTF. The CDR3 DNA follows: TGTGCCAGCTCAGCCGGGATGGGCTCTGGGGCCAACGTCCTGACTTTC.

The V gene is TRBV2, the J gene TRBJ1-6; D is unclear. CDR3 length: 12 amino acids. Deletions cut 6 bases from V and 7 bases from J, with 7 bases between. Germline V lookup: CDR1 SNHLY, CDR2 FYNNEI. The CDR3 loop reads CASRVQNSPLHF. The CDR3 DNA sequence: TGTGCCAGCAGGGTTCAGAATTCACCCCTCCACTTT.

The chain recombines TRBV4-1 with TRBJ1-1; 9 bases line up with TRBD1. The ends lost 4 bases at V and 0 bases at J; junction bases unmatched: 3. This CDR3 is 15 amino acids long. The germline gives CDR1 MGHRA, CDR2 YSYEKL. For the CDR3, the DNA is TGCGCCAGCAGCCCCGGACAGGGGTTGAACACTGAAGCTTTCTTT. Translated: CASSPGQGLNTEAFF.

CDR3 in DNA: TGTGCCAGCACCGGACTAGTGAGTGAGCAGTTCTTC. Protein: CASTGLVSEQFF. V is TRBV28 and J is TRBJ2-1, with 7 bases aligning to TRBD2. The CDR3 length is 12 residues. V was clipped by 7 bases and J by 9 bases; unmatched bases: 6. The germline V gene encodes CDR1 MDHEN and CDR2 SYDVKM. Together with reference TRBV28 and TRBJ2-1, the CDR3 gives the full variable domain: DVKVTQSSRYLVKRTGEKVFLECVQDMDHENMFWYRQDPGLGLRLIYFSYDVKMKEKGDIPEGYSVSREKKERFSLILESASTNQTSMYLCASTGLVSEQFFGPGTRLTVL.

This clone was recorded only once. V usage is TRBV28 and J usage is TRBJ2-1; 9 bases line up with TRBD2. This CDR3 has 16 residues. Trimming at V came to 2 bases and at J to 5 bases, leaving 7 bases not matched to a gene. Germline-derived CDR1 and CDR2 are MDHEN and SYDVKM. CDR3 residues: CASSLGTSPLNNEQFF. DNA for the CDR3: TGTGCCAGCAGTTTAGGGACTAGCCCACTCAACAATGAGCAGTTCTTC.

V usage is TRBV5-1 and J usage is TRBJ1-1, with 7 positions matching TRBD1. With 0 bases clipped from V and 4 bases from J, the junction kept 3 bases outside the gene matches. The CDR3 totals 14 residues. Germline V CDR1 and CDR2: SGHRS, YFSETQ. CDR3 sequence reads: CASSLGGQPTEAFF. The CDR3 DNA is TGCGCCAGCAGCTTGGGGGGACAGCCCACTGAAGCTTTCTTT.

A note on this clone: Other DNA sequences in this specimen translate into the identical CDR3. The chain has TRBV7-9 and TRBJ2-1; TRBD2 matches 8 bases. Looked up from germline, CDR1 is SEHNR and CDR2 is FQNEAQ (reference sequence). The CDR3 runs 16 residues. Trimming at V came to 0 bases and at J to 2 bases, leaving 3 bases not matched to a gene. This chain's CDR3 is CASSLALAGTYNEQFF. The CDR3 region has the DNA TGTGCCAGCAGCTTAGCCCTAGCGGGTACCTACAATGAGCAGTTCTTC.

The V and J genes are TRBV2 and TRBJ2-2; 7 bases are a match to TRBD2. This CDR3 is 16 amino acids long. The ends lost 8 bases at V and 6 bases at J; junction bases unmatched: 15. CDR1 is SNHLY and CDR2 is FYNNEI in the germline V gene. This CDR3 reads CASATQGGGLSGELFF. The CDR3 DNA follows: TGTGCCAGCGCGACCCAGGGCGGGGGTTTGTCCGGGGAGCTGTTTTTT.

The genes are TRBV7-2 and TRBJ2-1, with TRBD1 identical over 9 bases. The CDR3 is 16 residues long. Looked up from germline, CDR1 is SGHTA and CDR2 is FQGNSA. J lost 7 bases, V lost 5 bases, and 12 bases had no gene match. CDR3 loop: CASSPQPGQGGNEQFF. Here the CDR3 DNA reads TGTGCCAGCAGCCCCCAACCGGGACAGGGTGGGAATGAGCAGTTCTTC.

This rearrangement joins TRBV7-9 to TRBJ2-4; D unresolved. This CDR3 is 15 amino acids long. The V gene's germline CDR1 is SEHNR and CDR2 FQNEAQ (reference sequence). The V gene lost 0 bases and the J gene lost 1 base, with 7 bases spanning the gap. The CDR3 DNA reads as TGTGCCAGCAGCTTAGCGAGACTCGCCAAAAACATTCAGTACTTC. Protein sequence: CASSLARLAKNIQYF.

The chain carries TRBV20-1 and TRBJ2-7, with unresolved D. CDR3 length: 11 amino acids. Trimming removed 6 bases from V and 3 bases from J, with 9 bases in between. The germline gives CDR1 DFQATT, CDR2 SNEGSKA (reference sequence). CDR3 region: CSAVDGYEQYF. The DNA of the CDR3 is TGCAGTGCCGTAGATGGCTACGAGCAGTACTTC.

This chain links TRBV6-5 with TRBJ2-2; 9 bases match TRBD2. This CDR3 has 15 amino acids. Trimming at V came to 2 bases and at J to 5 bases, leaving 3 bases not matched to a gene. CDR1 and CDR2 (germline): MNHEY, SVGAGI. The DNA of the CDR3 is TGTGCCAGCAGTTACGGCGGGGGGGGAACCGGGGAGCTGTTTTTT. As protein: CASSYGGGGTGELFF.

V is TRBV27 and J is TRBJ2-7; 7 nucleotides match TRBD1. This CDR3 region has 14 residues. Germline V gene lookup returns CDR1 MNHEY and CDR2 SMNVEV (reference sequence). Trimming removed 5 bases from V and 1 base from J; junction bases left unmatched: 5. Here the CDR3 DNA reads TGTGCCAGCAGTCCAAGGGACAGTTCCTACGAGCAGTACTTC. Encoded protein: CASSPRDSSYEQYF.

This clone was counted only a few times. V is TRBV27 and J is TRBJ1-6; the D is unclear. Germline CDR1 reads MNHEY; CDR2 reads SMNVEV (reference sequence). CDR3 length equals 16 residues. Trimming shortened V by 2 bases and J by 7 bases, and 15 bases separated the two germline ends. The CDR3: CASSLEASPANSPLHF. The CDR3, as DNA: TGTGCCAGCAGTTTAGAGGCTTCACCGGCGAATTCACCCCTCCACTTT.

The genes are TRBV7-2 and TRBJ1-1; possibly TRBD1 for D (6 bases). This CDR3 spans 15 amino acids. V dropped 5 bases and J dropped 1 base, with 14 bases sitting between them. Germline loops: CDR1 SGHTA, CDR2 FQGNSA. The CDR3 nucleotides are TGTGCCAGCAGCCCGTTGGGGGCTACGAACACTGAAGCTTTCTTT. Translation: CASSPLGATNTEAFF.

In this sample, this clone turned up once. V and J are TRBV7-9 and TRBJ2-5, with 8 positions matching TRBD2. CDR1 and CDR2 from the germline V gene are SEHNR and FQNEAQ (reference sequence). CDR3 length: 15 amino acids. J lost 4 bases, V lost 2 bases, and 6 bases had no gene match. The CDR3: CASSLRLAGGETQYF. In DNA, the CDR3 is TGTGCCAGCAGCTTACGGCTAGCGGGCGGAGAGACCCAGTACTTC.

This sequence joins TRBV5-6 and TRBJ2-7; 9 bases fit TRBD1. The CDR3 is 14 residues long. Germline CDR1 is SGHDT and CDR2 is YYEEEE. V shed 3 bases, J shed 5 bases, and the junction held 6 bases outside the gene matches. CDR3 coding DNA: TGTGCCAGCAGCTGGCGGGACAGGGACCACGAGCAGTACTTC. Translating it yields CASSWRDRDHEQYF.

The rearrangement joins TRBV7-8 to TRBJ1-4; D gene unclear. Per germline, CDR1 SGHVS and CDR2 FQNEAQ. The V end was cut by 0 bases, the J end by 0 bases, with 8 bases between. CDR3 length: 16 residues. The CDR3 region has the DNA TGTGCCAGCAGCTTAGCGGGCGGGACAACTAATGAAAAACTGTTTTTT. Encoded protein: CASSLAGGTTNEKLFF.

This clone was detected only a few times. V gene TRBV4-1 combines with J gene TRBJ1-1, with TRBD1 matching over 7 bases. Looked up from germline, CDR1 is MGHRA and CDR2 is YSYEKL. CDR3 size: 15 residues. The V segment lost 5 bases and the J segment 1 base; nucleotides outside the gene matches: 7. CDR3 sequence (DNA): TGCGCCAGCAGCGGGGTGGGACAGAAGAACACTGAAGCTTTCTTT. It is translated as CASSGVGQKNTEAFF.

CDR3 sequence: CASSRQGVAGELFF. The CDR3 region has the DNA TGTGCCAGCAGCCGACAGGGGGTGGCCGGGGAGCTGTTTTTT. The chain couples TRBV28 to TRBJ2-2; the match to TRBD1 covers 9 bases. With V trimmed by 6 bases and J by 6 bases, 5 bases remained unmatched. The CDR3 loop spans 14 amino acids. Germline values: CDR1 MDHEN, CDR2 SYDVKM.

Regarding this clone: This may stem from a read error, because a much larger clone lies one nucleotide away. The J gene is TRBJ1-1, the V gene TRBV7-2; 7 bases are a match to TRBD1. This CDR3 has 13 residues. Germline V gene lookup returns CDR1 SGHTA and CDR2 FQGNSA. V was clipped by 4 bases and J by 4 bases; unmatched bases: 3. CDR3 in amino acids: CASSYSGGTEAFF. In DNA, the CDR3 is TGTGCCAGCAGCTATTCAGGGGGCACTGAAGCTTTCTTT.

The chain links TRBV19 to TRBJ1-2; 12 positions agree with TRBD1. Per the germline V gene, CDR1 is LNHDA and CDR2 is SQIVND (reference sequence). J lost 8 bases, V lost 8 bases, and 12 bases had no gene match. This CDR3 comprises 15 residues. This chain's CDR3 is CASHTSTGTGGGYTF. The DNA of the CDR3 is TGTGCCAGTCACACTAGTACCGGGACAGGGGGCGGCTACACCTTC.

V is TRBV18 and J is TRBJ1-4; D gene unclear. The CDR3 has 15 amino acids. The V gene's germline CDR1 is KGHSH and CDR2 LQKENI. Trimming removed 0 bases from V and 7 bases from J, with 12 bases in between. CDR3: CASSPPASRGEKLFF. In DNA, the CDR3 is TGTGCCAGCTCACCACCGGCCAGCCGGGGTGAAAAACTGTTTTTT.

The genes are TRBV5-4 and TRBJ2-5; 9 bases map to TRBD1. The CDR3 sequence is 18 residues long. In germline, CDR1 is SGHNT, CDR2 YYREEE (reference sequence). Losses at the gene ends were 0 bases for V and 1 base for J; bases not matched to a gene: 10. CDR3 residues: CASSLVIRTGASQETQYF. CDR3 sequence (DNA): TGTGCCAGCAGCTTGGTCATTAGGACAGGGGCCTCCCAAGAGACCCAGTACTTC.

This chain links TRBV4-2 with TRBJ2-3; TRBD2 aligns across 8 bases. The junction had 5 bases not matched to a gene; V was cut back by 1 base and J by 5 bases. The CDR3 totals 15 residues. Germline assignment: CDR1 LGHNA and CDR2 YNFKEQ. The CDR3 loop reads CASSQGEREKDTQYF. As DNA, the CDR3 is TGTGCCAGCAGCCAAGGGGAGCGGGAGAAAGATACGCAGTATTTT.

The V and J genes are TRBV28 and TRBJ1-4; 9 bases align to TRBD1. The V gene end was trimmed by 8 bases and the J gene end by 8 bases; junction bases not matched to a gene: 9. The length of the CDR3 is 14 residues. Germline CDR1 is MDHEN and CDR2 is SYDVKM. The CDR3 nucleotides read TGTGCCAGCTCTGACGGGACAGGGAAGGAAAAACTGTTTTTT. Amino acid sequence: CASSDGTGKEKLFF.

The rearrangement uses TRBV19 and TRBJ1-4; 9 bases are a match to TRBD1. With 4 bases clipped from V and 8 bases from J, the junction kept 5 bases outside the gene matches. The CDR3 is made up of 14 amino acids. Germline V gives CDR1 LNHDA, CDR2 SQIVND (reference sequence). The CDR3 loop is CASSTTGGKEKLFF. In nucleotides, the CDR3 is TGTGCCAGTAGTACGACAGGGGGGAAAGAAAAACTGTTTTTT.

The chain has TRBV6-5 and TRBJ2-7; 7 bases are a match to TRBD2. Germline V lookup: CDR1 MNHEY, CDR2 SVGAGI. The CDR3 contains 16 residues. V lost 4 bases and J lost 4; bases outside the gene matches: 13. The CDR3 DNA is TGTGCCAGCAGTTTGTCGCGGGAGCCAACCCTGTACGAGCAGTACTTC. It is translated as CASSLSREPTLYEQYF.